The 19 T cell receptor beta chains reported below all come from one sample, sequenced in a study of CXCR3-negative and CXCR3-positive naive CD8 T cells. The libraries of TRB cDNA were prepared using 5' RACE with UMI labels. From its re-call of the 5' RACE reads, TCRdb lists each CDR3 protein once, without DNA. Its clone listing holds over 100,000 distinct CDR3 sequences. Study conclusions and caveats: Naive cells positive for CXCR3 carried more hydrophobic TRB CDR3s than CXCR3-negative ones.

Their antigens are not known. The source material was naive CXCR3+ CD8+ T cells from blood. The sample's subset: CD45RO-CCR7+CD27+CD95- naive CD8+ T cells expressing CXCR3 (TNR3+). The receptors come from a human donor in good health. Some clones in this sample may be carry-over from other donors' samples.

V gene TRBV9 combines with J gene TRBJ2-2; TCRdb names TRBD1, which stays unverified in the absence of DNA. CDR1 is SGDLS and CDR2 is YYNGEE in the germline V gene. The CDR3 loop spans 16 amino acids. CDR3: CASSTGTVGRTGELFF.

The chain recombines TRBV7-2 with TRBJ2-2. CDR1 SGHTA and CDR2 FQGNSA come from the germline V gene. The CDR3 is made up of 14 amino acids. The CDR3 spells CASSLDGTAGELFF.

V is TRBV25-1 and J is TRBJ2-4; checking the TCRdb D call of TRBD1 is not possible without DNA. This CDR3 has 14 residues. Per the germline V gene, CDR1 is MGHDK and CDR2 is SYGVNS. CDR3: CASPGTVAKNIQYF.

V is TRBV12-3 or TRBV12-4 and J is TRBJ2-5; TCRdb calls TRBD1, which cannot be checked without DNA. This CDR3 is 19 amino acids long. CDR3 loop: CASSFLGTDWTPGGETQYF.

The V gene is TRBV12-3 or TRBV12-4, the J gene TRBJ2-3; TCRdb's D gene call, TRBD1, goes unchecked for lack of DNA. The CDR3 extends over 15 amino acids. The CDR3 loop reads CASSLWGIRTDTQYF.

The J gene is TRBJ2-7, the V gene TRBV28. Germline assignment: CDR1 MDHEN and CDR2 SYDVKM. This CDR3 has 16 amino acids. CDR3 protein: CASSSESWEGPYEQYF.

The J gene is TRBJ1-2, the V gene TRBV9; TCRdb reports TRBD1, a call that lacks DNA to check it against. The CDR3 runs 16 residues. Germline assignment: CDR1 SGDLS and CDR2 YYNGEE. CDR3 region: CASSVEGQVSLYGYTF.

This chain uses TRBV4-3 with TRBJ1-2; the TRBD1 assignment by TCRdb is unverifiable without DNA. The CDR3 consists of 14 residues. Looked up from germline, CDR1 is LGHNA and CDR2 is YSLEER. CDR3 protein: CASSQVRGAPGYTF.

V usage is TRBV29-1 and J usage is TRBJ2-1; as DNA is missing, the TRBD2 call by TCRdb cannot be tested. The CDR3 runs 12 residues. The germline gives CDR1 SQVTM, CDR2 ANQGSEA. The CDR3 here is CYLVGADNEQFF.

The rearrangement uses TRBV5-6 and TRBJ2-7. The CDR3 contains 14 residues. From germline, CDR1 is SGHDT and CDR2 YYEEEE. The CDR3: CASSLSGFRYEQYF.

V gene TRBV28 combines with J gene TRBJ2-3. The CDR3 has 12 residues. Germline assignment: CDR1 MDHEN and CDR2 SYDVKM. The CDR3 loop reads CASSPMTDTQYF. The whole variable domain, filled in from reference TRBV28 and TRBJ2-3, reads DVKVTQSSRYLVKRTGEKVFLECVQDMDHENMFWYRQDPGLGLRLIYFSYDVKMKEKGDIPEGYSVSREKKERFSLILESASTNQTSMYLCASSPMTDTQYFGPGTRLTVL.

The CDR3 region is CASSLLAVTYNEQFF. The chain uses TRBV11-2 and TRBJ2-1; TCRdb proposes TRBD2, but this gene call is untestable without DNA. The CDR3 length is 15 residues. CDR1 and CDR2 (germline): SGHAT, FQNNGV.

V and J are TRBV11-2 and TRBJ2-5; the TRBD2 assignment by TCRdb is unverifiable without DNA. Germline-derived CDR1 and CDR2 are SGHAT and FQNNGV. This CDR3 is built from 16 residues. This chain's CDR3 is CASSYGAGGDEETQYF.

The chain has TRBV28 and TRBJ2-7; the D call of TRBD2 rests on TCRdb alone, since no DNA is present to check it. CDR1 and CDR2 from the germline V gene are MDHEN and SYDVKM. The CDR3 has 12 amino acids. This chain's CDR3 is CASSLGEGEQYF.

CDR3 region: CSVSLGDGKNIQYF. The V and J genes are TRBV29-1 and TRBJ2-4; TCRdb outputs TRBD2, but without DNA this stays unchecked. The CDR3 runs to 14 residues. Germline-derived CDR1 and CDR2 are SQVTM and ANQGSEA.

V is TRBV19 and J is TRBJ2-2; TCRdb reports TRBD1, a call that lacks DNA to check it against. From germline, CDR1 is LNHDA and CDR2 SQIVND (reference sequence). This CDR3 has 15 residues. The CDR3: CASSSGQGYTGELFF.

The chain uses TRBV3-1 and TRBJ2-7; TCRdb's assignment of TRBD1 cannot be checked, as there is no DNA. CDR1 is LGHDT and CDR2 is YNNKEL in the germline V gene (reference sequence). The CDR3 is made up of 13 amino acids. The CDR3: CASSQDWTDEQYF.

CDR3: CASSYSFERSGFGEQYF. The chain links TRBV6-5 to TRBJ2-7; TCRdb reports TRBD2, a call that lacks DNA to check it against. The CDR3 is 17 residues long. Germline V gene lookup returns CDR1 MNHEY and CDR2 SVGAGI.

This chain uses TRBV6-5 with TRBJ2-3; absent DNA, TCRdb's TRBD2 call cannot be checked. Germline V gene sequence: CDR1 MNHEY, CDR2 SVGAGI. The CDR3 covers 16 residues. CDR3 sequence reads: CASRDLLADSTDTQYF.